These 24 T cell receptor beta chains share one sample of origin, sequenced in a study of T-cell memory formation after mild COVID-19. TCRdb reanalysed the 5' RACE reads using MiXCR and keeps one entry per CDR3 protein. The table shows about 360,000 distinct CDR3 sequences, with 13% to 15% occurring only once. The specimen sequenced was PBMCs or a T cell subset sorted from them (not recorded which). The source is a young man who had mild COVID-19 (a few samples of this study predate the infection). Cell type and time point are not known.

This clonotype was picked up many times. J is TRBJ2-7 and V is TRBV20-1; D uncertain. V dropped 2 bases and J dropped 4 bases, with 12 bases sitting between them. The germline V gene encodes CDR1 DFQATT and CDR2 SNEGSKA (reference sequence). The CDR3 totals 13 residues. CDR3 nucleotide sequence: TGCAGTGCTAGAATGGGCGGTACTTACGAGCAGTACTTC. As protein: CSARMGGTYEQYF.

The table lists this clonotype with a few counts. V is TRBV7-3 and J is TRBJ1-1, with D unresolved. The CDR3 runs to 16 residues. V was shortened by 2 bases and J by 3 bases, with 16 bases between the two germline ends. Germline-derived CDR1 and CDR2 are SGHTA and FQGTGA. In DNA form, the CDR3 reads TGTGCCAGCAGCTTATCTACCCTTATATCAGACACTGAAGCTTTCTTT. It encodes CASSLSTLISDTEAFF.

The chain uses TRBV9 and TRBJ2-7; 9 bases are shared with TRBD1. Trimming took 3 bases from V and 4 from J; bases not matched to a gene: 8. CDR3 length equals 15 residues. CDR1 is SGDLS and CDR2 is YYNGEE in the germline V gene. This chain's CDR3 is CASSAAGTGQYEQYF. DNA for the CDR3: TGTGCCAGCAGCGCAGCCGGGACAGGGCAATACGAGCAGTACTTC.

This clonotype was seen a few times. CDR3 sequence: CASRPGTASSGANVLTF. The DNA for the CDR3 is TGTGCCAGCAGGCCTGGGACAGCAAGCTCTGGGGCCAACGTCCTGACTTTC. This chain uses TRBV5-5 with TRBJ2-6; 7 bases fit TRBD1. The V segment lost 5 bases and the J segment 0 bases; nucleotides outside the gene matches: 8. Germline CDR1 reads SGHKS; CDR2 reads YYEKEE (reference sequence). The CDR3 runs 17 residues.

The table lists this clonotype with a few counts. The chain recombines TRBV12-3 or TRBV12-4 with TRBJ1-2; possible D gene TRBD1, 5 bases. Trimming pared 4 bases from V and 5 bases from J, leaving 17 bases between. The CDR3 runs to 15 residues. Written as DNA, the CDR3 is TGTGCCAGCAGTTCCCTGAGGGGAGACCCTTATGGCTACACCTTC. As protein: CASSSLRGDPYGYTF.

The chain is built from TRBV7-6 and TRBJ2-3; unclear D gene. The length of the CDR3 is 14 residues. Trimming took off 0 bases at V and 2 bases at J, with 6 bases between the two ends. The germline gives CDR1 SGHVS, CDR2 FNYEAQ. CDR3 in DNA: TGTGCCAGCAGCTTAGCTGAAACCACAGATACGCAGTATTTT. Translation gives CASSLAETTDTQYF. Based on the CDR3 plus reference TRBV7-6 and TRBJ2-3, the full variable domain is GAGVSQSPRYKVTKRGQDVALRCDPISGHVSLYWYRQALGQGPEFLTYFNYEAQQDKSGLPNDRFSAERPEGSISTLTIQRTEQRDSAMYRCASSLAETTDTQYFGPGTRLTVL.

Remarks on this clonotype: This may come from a read error, since a much larger clone is one base off. This CDR3 reads CASSRGQDNSPLYF. DNA for the CDR3: TGCGCCAGCAGCCGGGGACAGGATAATTCACCCCTCTACTTT. The chain couples TRBV5-1 to TRBJ1-6, with 8 positions matching TRBD1. The CDR3 loop spans 14 amino acids. Looked up from germline, CDR1 is SGHRS and CDR2 is YFSETQ.

A few counts support this clonotype. The chain uses TRBV20-1 and TRBJ2-1, with D maybe TRBD2 (6 bases). The germline V gene encodes CDR1 DFQATT and CDR2 SNEGSKA (reference sequence). The CDR3 length is 13 residues. V lost 7 bases and J 5 bases, leaving 15 bases between the germline ends. The CDR3 DNA reads as TGCAGTGGCCCCGGGGGTATCGACAATGAGCAGTTCTTC. Translated: CSGPGGIDNEQFF.

The chain couples TRBV24-1 to TRBJ2-3; D not resolved. V shed 4 bases and J shed 6 bases, with 7 bases lying between them. The CDR3 is 12 amino acids. CDR1 KGHDR and CDR2 SFDVKD come from the germline V gene. The CDR3 sequence: CATSDPTDTQYF. The CDR3 bases are TGTGCCACCAGTGACCCAACCGATACGCAGTATTTT.

In this sample, this clonotype turned up many times. The chain combines TRBV12-3 or TRBV12-4 with TRBJ2-5, with 8 bases that match TRBD1. V was clipped by 3 bases and J by 4 bases; unmatched bases: 4. The CDR3 consists of 14 residues. The DNA for the CDR3 is TGTGCCAGCAGTTTGGACAGGGATATAGAGACCCAGTACTTC. This codes for CASSLDRDIETQYF.

This clonotype was counted ten times or more. The gene calls are TRBV11-2 and TRBJ2-5, with TRBD1 as a possible D gene (6 bases). The CDR3 is made up of 13 amino acids. Deletions cut 5 bases from V and 1 base from J, with 8 bases between. The germline gives CDR1 SGHAT, CDR2 FQNNGV. CDR3 loop: CASSGQFQETQYF. The CDR3 DNA sequence: TGTGCCAGCAGCGGACAGTTCCAAGAGACCCAGTACTTC.

This chain connects TRBV20-1 to TRBJ2-3, with D possibly called TRBD1 or TRBD2 (6 bases each). The CDR3 is made up of 13 amino acids. The germline V gene encodes CDR1 DFQATT and CDR2 SNEGSKA (reference sequence). The V end lost 6 bases, the J end lost 4 bases, and 14 bases lay between the germline ends. CDR3 loop: CSAEPRGPDTQYF. The CDR3 DNA sequence: TGCAGTGCAGAACCCCGGGGGCCAGATACGCAGTATTTT.

This clonotype was picked up a small number of times. The rearrangement uses TRBV9 and TRBJ1-5, with unresolved D. The CDR3 loop spans 12 amino acids. Between the trimmed V and J ends, which lost 7 bases and 7 bases, there was a span of 12 bases. CDR1 SGDLS and CDR2 YYNGEE come from the germline V gene. The CDR3 here is CASGKGTQPQHF. CDR3 nucleotides: TGTGCCAGCGGAAAGGGTACCCAGCCCCAGCATTTT.

At least ten counts were recorded for this clonotype. The V and J genes are TRBV3-1 and TRBJ2-1; the match to TRBD2 covers 7 bases. The CDR3 sequence is 13 residues long. V shed 6 bases and J 10 bases; nucleotides not matched to a gene: 9. The germline gives CDR1 LGHDT, CDR2 YNNKEL (reference sequence). CDR3 region: CASRLGGIGEQFF. The CDR3 region has the DNA TGTGCCAGCAGGCTCGGGGGGATAGGAGAGCAGTTCTTC.

This clonotype was detected ten times or more. The chain is built from TRBV3-1 and TRBJ2-7; no definite D call. Trimming pared 5 bases from V and 6 bases from J, leaving 14 bases between. The CDR3 contains 13 residues. Germline V gene lookup returns CDR1 LGHDT and CDR2 YNNKEL (reference sequence). The CDR3 sequence: CASSNPLRVEQYV. As DNA, the CDR3 is TGTGCCAGCAGCAACCCCCTGCGCGTCGAGCAGTACGTC.

The V gene is TRBV27, the J gene TRBJ2-1; the D is unclear. This CDR3 has 17 residues. The germline CDR1 and CDR2 sequences are MNHEY and SMNVEV (reference sequence). Between the trimmed V and J ends, which lost 4 bases and 1 base, there was a span of 17 bases. In DNA, the CDR3 is TGTGCCAGCAGTTCCAACGCTATGGGTAGTTCCTACAATGAGCAGTTCTTC. It yields the protein CASSSNAMGSSYNEQFF.

V is TRBV9 and J is TRBJ2-5, with 9 bases lining up with TRBD1. CDR1 SGDLS and CDR2 YYNGEE come from the germline V gene. V shed 3 bases and J 2 bases; nucleotides not matched to a gene: 8. The CDR3 runs to 16 residues. DNA for the CDR3: TGTGCCAGCAGCGAGGGGGTGGGACAGGGACAAGAGACCCAGTACTTC. Translating it yields CASSEGVGQGQETQYF.

This chain uses TRBV7-2 with TRBJ2-1, with TRBD1 matching over 8 bases. The CDR3 has 17 amino acids. V dropped 5 bases and J dropped 7; count of bases not matched to a gene: 16. Germline CDR1 reads SGHTA; CDR2 reads FQGNSA. CDR3 sequence (DNA): TGTGCCAGCAGCCTGACAGGGGCCATAGTATCCCGTAATGAGCAGTTCTTC. It is translated as CASSLTGAIVSRNEQFF.

The chain couples TRBV7-9 to TRBJ2-1, with 8 bases that match TRBD2. Germline V lookup: CDR1 SEHNR, CDR2 FQNEAQ (reference sequence). The V gene end was trimmed by 5 bases and the J gene end by 4 bases; junction bases not matched to a gene: 13. This CDR3 has 17 residues. The CDR3 reads CASSRLSGGLPYNEQFF. DNA of the CDR3: TGTGCCAGCAGCCGGTTAAGCGGGGGACTCCCGTACAATGAGCAGTTCTTC.

The chain employs TRBV20-1 and TRBJ1-1; D gene unclear. Deletions cut 7 bases from V and 4 bases from J, with 7 bases between. Germline loops: CDR1 DFQATT, CDR2 SNEGSKA (reference sequence). CDR3 size: 10 residues. CDR3 coding DNA: TGCAGTGTCCGGGGCACTGAAGCTTTCTTT. Translated: CSVRGTEAFF.

This chain uses TRBV5-1 with TRBJ2-7; D not resolved. CDR1 is SGHRS and CDR2 is YFSETQ in the germline V gene. This CDR3 comprises 8 residues. V gave up 0 bases and J gave up 11 bases, with 0 bases separating them. The CDR3 DNA follows: TGCGCCAGCAGCTTGGAGTACTTC. As protein: CASSLEYF.

The sample holds a few counts of this clonotype. The genes are TRBV24-1 and TRBJ2-2; the D gene is possibly TRBD1 (5 bases). V was clipped by 1 base and J by 6 bases, with 8 bases between them. Looked up from germline, CDR1 is KGHDR and CDR2 is SFDVKD. The CDR3 has 14 residues. The CDR3 sequence: CATSDFRGPGELFF. The CDR3 coding sequence is TGTGCCACCAGTGATTTTAGGGGCCCCGGGGAGCTGTTTTTT.

This clonotype was recorded only once. This sequence joins TRBV5-5 and TRBJ2-3; TRBD1 is a possible D gene (5 bases). The ends were cut back, 4 bases at V and 2 bases at J, with 11 bases in the middle. Per the germline V gene, CDR1 is SGHKS and CDR2 is YYEKEE (reference sequence). This CDR3 has 14 amino acids. CDR3 in DNA: TGTGCCAGCAGCCCTGGGGCAGTCACAGATACGCAGTATTTT. Translating gives CASSPGAVTDTQYF.

This chain uses TRBV6-5 with TRBJ1-2; 7 bases align to TRBD1. Losses at the gene ends were 6 bases for V and 1 base for J; bases not matched to a gene: 5. Germline V gene sequence: CDR1 MNHEY, CDR2 SVGAGI. The CDR3 loop spans 14 amino acids. The CDR3 protein is CASSRDRFNYGYTF. CDR3 in DNA: TGTGCCAGCAGCCGGGACAGATTTAACTATGGCTACACCTTC.